This T cell receptor beta chain derives from a study of identifying expanded T cells in peripheral blood. Whole-study findings and limits: Approximately two-week clone count variance significantly increased as total template count grew. Over approximately two and four weeks, about 15 and 19 clones changed, versus more than 1 between replicates.

Comment on this clone: What it binds is not known.

Germline CDR1 SNHLY, CDR2 FYNNEI. The CDR3 totals 15 residues. The J segment lost 8 bases and the V segment lost 2 bases, leaving 7 bases of the junction unmatched. No infections or other immune events were documented during collection. Sequencing was performed with immunoSEQ multiplex PCR; in TCRdb, only in-frame clones are kept and a portion is missing. Of tens of thousands of clones listed, 80% to 85% were seen once; the top ten hold around 20%. The chain has TRBV2 and TRBJ2-1; 9 bases are a match to TRBD1. Sequencing was done on a sample of blood. The clonotype comes from a person aged 18 to 69 in good health. CDR3 loop: CASSERTGEADEQFF. The CDR3, as DNA: TGTGCCAGCAGTGAACGGACAGGGGAGGCGGATGAGCAGTTCTTC.